Below are 29 T cell receptor beta chains sequenced from a single sample in a study of cytomegalovirus exposure and HLA in healthy donors. The PCR was carried out with 60 Vbeta primers and 13 Jbeta primers. Data came from immunoSEQ multiplex PCR; TCRdb stores just in-frame clones and leaves some out. The profile covers fewer than 250,000 clones, with approximately 82% appearing a single time and under 2% taken by the ten largest. The sample comprised PBMCs. These receptors were taken from a man aged 35 to 55 in good health and CMV-seropositive.

The chain employs TRBV7-3 and TRBJ2-1; TRBD2 matches at 12 bases. CDR3 length equals 18 residues. V gave up 0 bases and J gave up 4 bases; unmatched junction bases: 7. The germline gives CDR1 SGHTA, CDR2 FQGTGA. The CDR3 region is CASSLTLIGTSGYNEQFF. For the CDR3, the DNA is TGTGCCAGCAGCTTAACGTTAATTGGGACTAGCGGGTACAATGAGCAGTTCTTC.

The V gene is TRBV7-2, the J gene TRBJ1-1; 7 bases are a match to TRBD1. The CDR3 is made up of 14 amino acids. Germline V CDR1 and CDR2: SGHTA, FQGNSA. V was pared by 5 bases and J by 4 bases, with 7 bases of the junction left unmatched. CDR3 DNA sequence: TGTGCCAGCAGCCAACAGGGGTTCGGCACTGAAGCTTTCTTT. Amino acid sequence: CASSQQGFGTEAFF.

J is TRBJ1-4 and V is TRBV7-9; maybe TRBD1 (5 bases). This CDR3 region has 13 residues. The germline V gene has CDR1 SEHNR and CDR2 FQNEAQ (reference sequence). V shed 7 bases and J shed 4 bases, with 10 bases lying between them. Here the CDR3 DNA reads TGTGCCAGCACCGGGGGTTTTAATGAAAAACTGTTTTTT. It specifies CASTGGFNEKLFF.

This clone appeared a single time. The CDR3 is CASSPGGPYGYTF. CDR3 in DNA: TGTGCCAGTAGTCCCGGAGGGCCCTATGGCTACACCTTC. The chain is built from TRBV19 and TRBJ1-2, with D uncertain. The germline V gene has CDR1 LNHDA and CDR2 SQIVND (reference sequence). The ends were cut back, 5 bases at V and 4 bases at J, with 11 bases in the middle. The CDR3 covers 13 residues.

The chain is built from TRBV18 and TRBJ1-1, with D possibly being TRBD1 (5 bases). V shed 5 bases and J shed 6 bases, with 13 bases lying between them. The CDR3 is made up of 13 amino acids. CDR1 and CDR2 (germline): KGHSH, LQKENI. The DNA for the CDR3 is TGTGCCAGCTCAAGGGAGGGGTTACCTGAAGCTTTCTTT. Protein: CASSREGLPEAFF.

This clone was found once. V is TRBV2 and J is TRBJ1-2, with a weak D call TRBD1 (6 bases). The germline gives CDR1 SNHLY, CDR2 FYNNEI. The germline V and J ends were trimmed by 7 bases and 6 bases, with 15 bases remaining between them. The CDR3 sequence is 13 residues long. CDR3 DNA: TGTGCCAGCACCGAGGACAGCGTCCATGGCTACACCTTC. Amino acids: CASTEDSVHGYTF.

This chain connects TRBV11-2 to TRBJ2-1; 7 bases are shared with TRBD2. There are 14 residues in the CDR3. V lost 8 bases and J lost 0; bases outside the gene matches: 4. Germline V gene sequence: CDR1 SGHAT, CDR2 FQNNGV. This chain's CDR3 is CASSGGSSYNEQFF. CDR3 bases: TGTGCCAGCTCCGGCGGGAGCTCCTACAATGAGCAGTTCTTC.

V and J are TRBV7-2 and TRBJ1-4; maybe TRBD1 (5 bases). The germline V gene encodes CDR1 SGHTA and CDR2 FQGNSA. The CDR3 runs to 17 residues. Trimming removed 2 bases from V and 4 bases from J, with 17 bases in between. The CDR3 sequence: CASSLWGSGPFNEKLFF. Here the CDR3 DNA reads TGTGCCAGCAGCTTATGGGGCTCCGGGCCCTTTAATGAAAAACTGTTTTTT.

This clone occurred once. The CDR3 sequence: CASGVGGFGYTF. The CDR3 coding sequence is TGTGCCAGCGGTGTAGGGGGCTTTGGCTACACCTTC. V and J are TRBV6-6 and TRBJ1-2, with TRBD1 matching over 7 bases. This CDR3 contains 12 residues. CDR1 and CDR2 (germline): MNHNY, SVGAGI (reference sequence). V gave up 8 bases and J gave up 7 bases; unmatched junction bases: 7.

The gene calls are TRBV27 and TRBJ1-2; 8 positions agree with TRBD1. The junction had 6 bases not matched to a gene; V was cut back by 2 bases and J by 4 bases. Germline V CDR1 and CDR2: MNHEY, SMNVEV (reference sequence). The CDR3 runs 15 residues. DNA of the CDR3: TGTGCCAGCAGTTTAGGGCGACAGGGGATCTATGGCTACACCTTC. Translated, it gives CASSLGRQGIYGYTF.

The table lists this clone with a few counts. This chain connects TRBV28 to TRBJ2-5; D remains unclear. The end of the DNA aligns better with TRBJ2-7, so the J call may be wrong. The CDR3 length is 11 residues. Per germline, CDR1 MDHEN and CDR2 SYDVKM. The CDR3 loop is CASTHAYEQYF. The CDR3 nucleotides are TGTGCCAGCACGCACGCCTACGAGCAGTACTTC.

This clone was detected only a few times. The chain carries TRBV6-5 and TRBJ1-2; maybe TRBD1 (5 bases). From germline, CDR1 is MNHEY and CDR2 SVGAGI. V lost 0 bases, J lost 6 bases, and 14 bases lay in between. CDR3 size: 15 residues. DNA for the CDR3: TGTGCCAGCAGTTACTCGAACGGGGGTATCGATGGCTACACCTTC. Translating gives CASSYSNGGIDGYTF.

This CDR3 reads CASSLGQETEQFF. CDR3 nucleotide sequence: TGTGCCAGCTCATTGGGGCAGGAAACGGAGCAGTTCTTC. The chain couples TRBV18 to TRBJ2-1; possibly TRBD1 for D (5 bases). CDR1 is KGHSH and CDR2 is LQKENI in the germline V gene. Trimming stripped 5 bases from V and 10 bases from J, with 15 bases between. The length of the CDR3 is 13 residues. Based on the CDR3 plus reference TRBV18 and TRBJ2-1, the full variable domain is NAGVMQNPRHLVRRRGQEARLRCSPMKGHSHVYWYRQLPEEGLKFMVYLQKENIIDESGMPKERFSAEFPKEGPSILRIQQVVRGDSAAYFCASSLGQETEQFFGPGTRLTVL.

The chain combines TRBV28 with TRBJ2-1; TRBD2 is a possible D gene (6 bases). The germline V gene has CDR1 MDHEN and CDR2 SYDVKM. Trimming removed 4 bases at V and 7 bases at J, with 17 bases between. CDR3 size: 15 residues. CDR3 coding DNA: TGTGCCAGCAGTTCGCCTACTAGCAGGTTGAATGAGCAGTTCTTC. Encoded protein: CASSSPTSRLNEQFF.

The V call is TRBV7-9, the J call TRBJ2-2; 9 nucleotides align to TRBD2. Germline CDR1 and CDR2: SEHNR and FQNEAQ (reference sequence). Germline trimming cut 3 bases from V and 3 bases from J; bases unmatched to any gene: 8. This CDR3 spans 17 amino acids. CDR3 residues: CASSFKTGLADTGELFF. The DNA of the CDR3 is TGTGCCAGCAGCTTCAAAACGGGACTAGCAGACACCGGGGAGCTGTTTTTT.

This rearrangement joins TRBV27 to TRBJ1-1; TRBD1 aligns across 7 bases. V gave up 4 bases and J gave up 1 base; unmatched junction bases: 3. This CDR3 is 14 amino acids long. Germline CDR1 is MNHEY and CDR2 is SMNVEV (reference sequence). The CDR3 loop is CASSWTGTNTEAFF. Written as DNA, the CDR3 is TGTGCCAGCAGTTGGACAGGTACGAACACTGAAGCTTTCTTT.

This chain links TRBV29-1 with TRBJ2-5; TRBD1 agrees at 8 bases. This CDR3 is 12 amino acids long. CDR1 and CDR2 (germline): SQVTM, ANQGSEA. V trimming: 5 bases; J trimming: 3 bases; junction bases outside the gene matches: 2. DNA of the CDR3: TGCAGCGTTCGGACAGGGAAAGAGACCCAGTACTTC. This sequence encodes CSVRTGKETQYF.

The chain is built from TRBV28 and TRBJ2-7, with 11 bases matching TRBD1. This CDR3 comprises 15 residues. Trimming removed 3 bases from V and 7 bases from J; junction bases left unmatched: 8. Germline V gene sequence: CDR1 MDHEN, CDR2 SYDVKM. CDR3 amino acids: CASSFTGTGGGEQYF. CDR3 sequence (DNA): TGTGCCAGCAGTTTCACCGGGACAGGGGGTGGAGAGCAGTACTTC. Variable domain in full (rest from reference TRBV28 and TRBJ2-7): DVKVTQSSRYLVKRTGEKVFLECVQDMDHENMFWYRQDPGLGLRLIYFSYDVKMKEKGDIPEGYSVSREKKERFSLILESASTNQTSMYLCASSFTGTGGGEQYFGPGTRLTVT.

This chain connects TRBV6-5 to TRBJ1-1, with TRBD1 identical over 7 bases. Germline V lookup: CDR1 MNHEY, CDR2 SVGAGI. CDR3 length equals 15 residues. V trimming: 10 bases; J trimming: 0 bases; junction bases outside the gene matches: 11. In nucleotides, the CDR3 is TGTGCCACGGCAGGGACAGCCTCCTTGAACACTGAAGCTTTCTTT. This sequence encodes CATAGTASLNTEAFF.

The chain is built from TRBV6-6 and TRBJ1-4; D may be TRBD1 (5 bases). Germline V gives CDR1 MNHNY, CDR2 SVGAGI (reference sequence). Trimming removed 5 bases at V and 13 bases at J, with 14 bases between. This CDR3 comprises 12 residues. This chain's CDR3 is CASSQDRRGLFF. CDR3 in DNA: TGTGCCAGCAGTCAAGACAGACGCGGACTGTTTTTT.

The chain is built from TRBV5-4 and TRBJ2-3; 10 bases are shared with TRBD2. This CDR3 has 16 amino acids. Germline V CDR1 and CDR2: SGHNT, YYREEE (reference sequence). V shed 4 bases, J shed 0 bases, and the junction held 5 bases outside the gene matches. CDR3 in DNA: TGTGCCAGCAGCGATCCGACTAGCGGGAGCACAGATACGCAGTATTTT. It codes for CASSDPTSGSTDTQYF.

In this sample, this clone turned up a few times. The chain recombines TRBV7-3 with TRBJ1-2; maybe TRBD1 (6 bases). Trimming shortened V by 5 bases and J by 8 bases, and 15 bases separated the two germline ends. This CDR3 is built from 13 residues. Per germline, CDR1 SGHTA and CDR2 FQGTGA. CDR3 sequence: CASSPRDKSGYTF. In DNA form, the CDR3 reads TGTGCCAGCAGCCCCCGGGACAAAAGCGGCTACACCTTC.

The CDR3 is CASSVGAVSSYNEQFF. The DNA of the CDR3 is TGTGCCAGCAGCGTAGGGGCAGTCAGCTCCTACAATGAGCAGTTCTTC. The chain uses TRBV9 and TRBJ2-1; D not certain. Trimming removed 0 bases from V and 0 bases from J, with 10 bases in between. The CDR3 extends over 16 amino acids. Germline CDR1 SGDLS, CDR2 YYNGEE. Together with reference TRBV9 and TRBJ2-1, the CDR3 gives the full variable domain: DSGVTQTPKHLITATGQRVTLRCSPRSGDLSVYWYQQSLDQGLQFLIQYYNGEERAKGNILERFSAQQFPDLHSELNLSSLELGDSALYFCASSVGAVSSYNEQFFGPGTRLTVL.

A single count supports this clone. The chain combines TRBV6-6 with TRBJ1-1, with D possibly being TRBD1 (6 bases). Germline V gives CDR1 MNHNY, CDR2 SVGAGI (reference sequence). Deletions cut 5 bases from V and 0 bases from J, with 16 bases between. The CDR3 totals 16 residues. In nucleotides, the CDR3 is TGTGCCAGCAGTCACCAGGGGATTCATATGAACACTGAAGCTTTCTTT. This gives the protein CASSHQGIHMNTEAFF.

The genes are TRBV2 and TRBJ2-7; 7 bases map to TRBD2. CDR3 length equals 14 residues. J lost 2 bases, V lost 6 bases, and 7 bases had no gene match. Germline assignment: CDR1 SNHLY and CDR2 FYNNEI. This CDR3 reads CASRPGRQTYEQYF. DNA for the CDR3: TGTGCCAGCAGACCCGGGAGGCAAACCTACGAGCAGTACTTC.

There are a few counts of this clone. The chain links TRBV29-1 to TRBJ2-7; TRBD2 is a possible D gene (7 bases). Germline values: CDR1 SQVTM, CDR2 ANQGSEA. V was shortened by 4 bases and J by 4 bases, with 14 bases between the two germline ends. This CDR3 has 13 residues. This CDR3 reads CSVGWGGEYEQYF. The CDR3 DNA sequence: TGCAGCGTTGGTTGGGGGGGCGAGTACGAGCAGTACTTC.

This sequence joins TRBV11-2 and TRBJ2-5, with 13 bases that match TRBD2. The better agreement between TRBJ2-7 and the DNA end casts doubt on the J call. Germline CDR1 reads SGHAT; CDR2 reads FQNNGV. The length of the CDR3 is 17 residues. As DNA, the CDR3 is TGTGCCAGCAGCTTCGGGACTAGCGGGGTAAGCTCCTACGAGCAGTACTTC. Residues: CASSFGTSGVSSYEQYF.

The gene calls are TRBV28 and TRBJ2-1, with 16 nucleotides matching TRBD2. After removal of 6 bases from V and 4 bases from J, the junction contained 12 bases not matched to a gene. CDR3 length: 19 residues. Germline V gene lookup returns CDR1 MDHEN and CDR2 SYDVKM. CDR3 DNA: TGTGCCAGCAGCCGATTCGGGACTAGCGGGAGGGCCACGTACAATGAGCAGTTCTTC. Residues: CASSRFGTSGRATYNEQFF.

V gene TRBV11-2 combines with J gene TRBJ1-2, with TRBD1 as a possible D gene (5 bases). CDR1 SGHAT and CDR2 FQNNGV come from the germline V gene. V gave up 4 bases and J gave up 2 bases, with 8 bases separating them. The CDR3 runs to 13 residues. The CDR3 DNA follows: TGTGCCAGCAGCTCGGGACTGAACTATGGCTACACCTTC. Amino acid sequence: CASSSGLNYGYTF. Drawing the rest from reference TRBV11-2 and TRBJ1-2, the complete variable domain is EAGVAQSPRYKIIEKRQSVAFWCNPISGHATLYWYQQILGQGPKLLIQFQNNGVVDDSQLPKDRFSAERLKGVDSTLKIQPAKLEDSAVYLCASSSGLNYGYTFGSGTRLTVV.